A single sample gave rise to the 24 T cell receptor beta chains below, sequenced in a study of T cells after posttransplantation cyclophosphamide. Clones were read by immunoSEQ multiplex PCR, and TCRdb kept only the in-frame ones, dropping some. The sample gives 12,000 or so clones, none seen only once, and the top ten clones hold over 20%. Busulfan-fludarabine conditioning, marrow transplant, and cyclophosphamide on days +3 and +4 were administered. Sequenced here: PBMCs, sampled after allogeneic stem cell transplant with posttransplant cyclophosphamide. Source of these receptors: a female patient aged 40-49 years who received an allogeneic stem cell transplant from a related donor, was CMV-positive, and had acute GVHD only. The graft donor may have contributed some T cells.

This clone was seen ten or more times. The chain has TRBV27 and TRBJ2-3; 10 positions match TRBD2. The CDR3 length is 15 residues. The germline CDR1 and CDR2 sequences are MNHEY and SMNVEV (reference sequence). Trimming took 7 bases from V and 2 from J; bases not matched to a gene: 6. The DNA of the CDR3 is TGTGCCAGCAACTTTGGACTAGCGGCCACAGATACGCAGTATTTT. Protein: CASNFGLAATDTQYF.

The table lists this clone with many counts. V gene TRBV7-2 combines with J gene TRBJ1-5, with D possibly TRBD1 on 6 matching bases. V was clipped by 1 base and J by 2 bases, with 9 bases between them. Germline V lookup: CDR1 SGHTA, CDR2 FQGNSA. The CDR3 consists of 15 residues. The CDR3 loop reads CASSLVTGGNQPQHF. The CDR3 nucleotides are TGTGCCAGCAGCTTAGTGACAGGCGGCAATCAGCCCCAGCATTTT.

V is TRBV5-1 and J is TRBJ2-3; no definite D call. The germline gives CDR1 SGHRS, CDR2 YFSETQ. The V end was cut by 5 bases, the J end by 2 bases, with 12 bases between. The CDR3 spans 14 residues. The CDR3 sequence is CASRLGVDTDTQYF. The CDR3 DNA follows: TGCGCCAGCAGATTAGGAGTGGACACAGATACGCAGTATTTT.

At least ten counts were recorded for this clone. The chain couples TRBV19 to TRBJ1-3; 7 bases align to TRBD1. V lost 4 bases and J lost 2; bases outside the gene matches: 2. CDR1 and CDR2 from the germline V gene are LNHDA and SQIVND (reference sequence). The length of the CDR3 is 14 residues. The CDR3, as DNA: TGTGCCAGTAGTAGCAGGGGGACTGGAAACACCATATATTTT. It encodes CASSSRGTGNTIYF. The full variable domain, in which reference TRBV19 and TRBJ1-3 provide the parts outside the CDR3, is DGGITQSPKYLFRKEGQNVTLSCEQNLNHDAMYWYRQDPGQGLRLIYYSQIVNDFQKGDIAEGYSVSREKKESFPLTVTSAQKNPTAFYLCASSSRGTGNTIYFGEGSWLTVV.

This clone was counted at least ten times. The chain employs TRBV11-1 and TRBJ2-1, with TRBD2 matching over 9 bases. This CDR3 region has 15 residues. Trimming at V came to 5 bases and at J to 3 bases, leaving 5 bases not matched to a gene. The germline CDR1 and CDR2 sequences are SGHAT and FQDESV (reference sequence). CDR3 DNA sequence: TGTGCCAGCAGCATTAGCGGGGGACTCTACAATGAGCAGTTCTTC. As protein: CASSISGGLYNEQFF.

This clone was observed a handful of times. The chain employs TRBV9 and TRBJ2-5; D perhaps matches TRBD1 (5 bases). Trimming shortened V by 4 bases and J by 5 bases, and 12 bases separated the two germline ends. The CDR3 is made up of 13 amino acids. The V gene's germline CDR1 is SGDLS and CDR2 YYNGEE. CDR3 amino acids: CASSRRKGETQYF. DNA for the CDR3: TGTGCCAGCAGCCGGCGTAAGGGGGAGACCCAGTACTTC.

This clone came up many times. This sequence joins TRBV30 and TRBJ1-5; 7 nucleotides match TRBD1. The CDR3 has 15 amino acids. Per germline, CDR1 GTSNPN and CDR2 SVGIG (reference sequence). Losses at the gene ends were 0 bases for V and 3 bases for J; bases not matched to a gene: 5. CDR3 amino acids: CAWSVPGGINQPQHF. The CDR3 nucleotides are TGTGCCTGGAGTGTCCCAGGGGGGATCAATCAGCCCCAGCATTTT.

In this sample, this clone turned up many times. The chain joins TRBV6-1 to TRBJ1-4, with D tentatively TRBD1 (6 bases). Germline lookup yields CDR1 MNHNS and CDR2 SASEGT. Trimming took off 6 bases at V and 8 bases at J, with 16 bases between the two ends. The length of the CDR3 is 14 residues. The CDR3, as DNA: TGTGCCAGCAGCCTTGGTGCAGGGGAAGAAAAACTGTTTTTT. Translated, it gives CASSLGAGEEKLFF.

This clone was counted at least ten times. The chain recombines TRBV4-1 with TRBJ1-1, with a tentative D call TRBD1 (6 bases). Trimming left V 10 bases short and J 4 bases short, with 13 bases between. Germline CDR1 reads MGHRA; CDR2 reads YSYEKL. The CDR3 has 12 residues. As DNA, the CDR3 is TGCGCCACTTCGGGCAGGGGCACTGAAGCTTTCTTT. Translation: CATSGRGTEAFF.

This clone was seen ten or more times. The chain combines TRBV7-9 with TRBJ2-1, with 9 bases that match TRBD1. Per the germline V gene, CDR1 is SEHNR and CDR2 is FQNEAQ (reference sequence). V lost 4 bases and J lost 10; bases outside the gene matches: 8. This CDR3 has 14 amino acids. The CDR3 nucleotides are TGTGCCAGCAGCTATATAACAGGGGGCGGGGAGCAGTTCTTC. Translated: CASSYITGGGEQFF.

In this sample, this clone turned up many times. The rearrangement joins TRBV4-1 to TRBJ1-2, with unresolved D. This CDR3 is built from 19 residues. V gave up 4 bases and J gave up 2 bases, with 26 bases separating them. CDR1 is MGHRA, CDR2 YSYEKL, per germline. The CDR3, as DNA: TGCGCCAGCAGCCCTCAAGGAGGGATTTCGGAATTTCGAAACTATGGCTACACCTTC. It specifies CASSPQGGISEFRNYGYTF.

This clone was recorded many times. The V and J genes are TRBV7-3 and TRBJ2-3; 7 positions agree with TRBD2. Germline assignment: CDR1 SGHTA and CDR2 FQGTGA. This CDR3 comprises 14 residues. V dropped 1 base and J dropped 5; count of bases not matched to a gene: 3. CDR3 residues: CASSLMGEGDTQYF. CDR3 DNA sequence: TGTGCCAGCAGCTTAATGGGGGAGGGAGATACGCAGTATTTT.

This clone has just a few counts. The chain has TRBV7-8 and TRBJ1-5; no clear D gene. The CDR3 is 14 amino acids. Trimming left V 0 bases short and J 4 bases short, with 7 bases between. Germline loops: CDR1 SGHVS, CDR2 FQNEAQ. The CDR3 DNA sequence: TGTGCCAGCAGCTTAGCCCCCTTGAATCAGCCCCAGCATTTT. Translating gives CASSLAPLNQPQHF.

This clone was observed many times. J is TRBJ2-1 and V is TRBV10-3; 14 bases align to TRBD2. With 4 bases clipped from V and 2 bases from J, the junction kept 10 bases outside the gene matches. The CDR3 contains 19 residues. Germline assignment: CDR1 ENHRY and CDR2 SYGVKD. CDR3 amino acids: CAISGSVGLAGGAYNEQFF. CDR3 DNA sequence: TGTGCCATCAGTGGGTCTGTCGGACTAGCGGGAGGTGCCTACAATGAGCAGTTCTTC.

This clone was seen repeatedly, ten times or more. This sequence joins TRBV19 and TRBJ1-5, with 9 nucleotides matching TRBD1. The length of the CDR3 is 14 residues. The V and J ends lost 6 bases and 4 bases, in that order; junction bases with no gene match: 4. Germline V CDR1 and CDR2: LNHDA, SQIVND (reference sequence). As DNA, the CDR3 is TGTGCCAGTAGAGGACAGGGGAGTAATCAGCCCCAGCATTTT. Amino acid sequence: CASRGQGSNQPQHF.

This clone occurred many times. The chain has TRBV19 and TRBJ1-1, with 12 bases matching TRBD1. Germline CDR1 is LNHDA and CDR2 is SQIVND (reference sequence). CDR3 length equals 16 residues. The V segment lost 4 bases and the J segment 3 bases; nucleotides outside the gene matches: 6. CDR3: CASSTGDRGPYTEAFF. The DNA for the CDR3 is TGTGCCAGTAGTACCGGGGACAGGGGGCCGTACACTGAAGCTTTCTTT.

Many counts were recorded for this clone. The chain is built from TRBV5-1 and TRBJ2-1, with TRBD2 matching 12 bases. The CDR3 has 16 residues. Germline lookup yields CDR1 SGHRS and CDR2 YFSETQ. J lost 4 bases, V lost 0 bases, and 2 bases had no gene match. CDR3 region: CASSLDGLAGYNEQFF. CDR3 bases: TGCGCCAGCAGCTTGGACGGACTAGCGGGATACAATGAGCAGTTCTTC.

This clone appeared many times. The chain couples TRBV5-5 to TRBJ2-5; 10 bases align to TRBD1. The germline CDR1 and CDR2 sequences are SGHKS and YYEKEE (reference sequence). The CDR3 runs 17 residues. After removal of 0 bases from V and 4 bases from J, the junction contained 9 bases not matched to a gene. The CDR3 region is CASSLGLTGGAGETQYF. CDR3 nucleotides: TGTGCCAGCAGCTTGGGCTTGACAGGGGGCGCGGGAGAGACCCAGTACTTC.

There are many counts of this clone. Other DNA sequences in the sample encode the same CDR3. CDR3 sequence reads: CASSLSGYEQYF. The CDR3 coding sequence is TGTGCCAGCAGTTTGTCAGGCTACGAGCAGTACTTC. The chain recombines TRBV27 with TRBJ2-7; D remains ambiguous. Germline V gives CDR1 MNHEY, CDR2 SMNVEV (reference sequence). CDR3 length equals 12 residues. With 3 bases removed from V and 3 bases from J, the gap between germline ends came to 6 bases.

This clone was picked up many times. The genes are TRBV7-2 and TRBJ1-4; tentatively, D is TRBD1 (6 bases). Germline V gene data show CDR1 as SGHTA and CDR2 as FQGNSA. The CDR3 runs 17 residues. Trimming cost V 5 bases and J 5 bases, with 21 bases left between them. The CDR3 reads CASSQNTYTGRNEKLFF. The CDR3 DNA sequence: TGTGCCAGCAGCCAGAATACTTATACAGGGCGGAATGAAAAACTGTTTTTT.

By its share, this clone is large. This chain links TRBV7-3 with TRBJ2-2, with 11 bases identical to TRBD2. The germline CDR1 and CDR2 sequences are SGHTA and FQGTGA. CDR3 length: 17 residues. Trimming cost V 2 bases and J 0 bases; bases outside gene matches: 2. This CDR3 reads CASSLLAGGANTGELFF. CDR3 bases: TGTGCCAGCAGCTTACTAGCGGGAGGAGCGAACACCGGGGAGCTGTTTTTT.

This clone was observed many times. The genes are TRBV5-1 and TRBJ1-6; D is possibly TRBD1 (5 bases). Germline lookup yields CDR1 SGHRS and CDR2 YFSETQ. V was pared by 4 bases and J by 7 bases, with 12 bases between. The CDR3 has 14 amino acids. The CDR3 sequence is CASSPGEGNSPLHF. The CDR3 DNA follows: TGCGCCAGCAGCCCCGGGGAGGGGAATTCACCCCTCCACTTT.

This clone occurred a few times. V gene TRBV7-3 combines with J gene TRBJ2-1; maybe TRBD2 (6 bases). The V end was cut by 1 base, the J end by 6 bases, with 13 bases between. The CDR3 runs 15 residues. The V gene's germline CDR1 is SGHTA and CDR2 FQGTGA. For the CDR3, the DNA is TGTGCCAGCAGCTTAAATGGGGGGAGCCTCAATGAGCAGTTCTTC. This gives the protein CASSLNGGSLNEQFF.

The chain combines TRBV10-3 with TRBJ2-5; TRBD1 matches 9 bases. From germline, CDR1 is ENHRY and CDR2 SYGVKD. CDR3 length: 14 residues. The junction had 3 bases not matched to a gene; V was cut back by 4 bases and J by 3 bases. The CDR3 sequence is CAISGDRAKETQYF. In nucleotides, the CDR3 is TGTGCCATCAGTGGGGACAGGGCGAAAGAGACCCAGTACTTC.